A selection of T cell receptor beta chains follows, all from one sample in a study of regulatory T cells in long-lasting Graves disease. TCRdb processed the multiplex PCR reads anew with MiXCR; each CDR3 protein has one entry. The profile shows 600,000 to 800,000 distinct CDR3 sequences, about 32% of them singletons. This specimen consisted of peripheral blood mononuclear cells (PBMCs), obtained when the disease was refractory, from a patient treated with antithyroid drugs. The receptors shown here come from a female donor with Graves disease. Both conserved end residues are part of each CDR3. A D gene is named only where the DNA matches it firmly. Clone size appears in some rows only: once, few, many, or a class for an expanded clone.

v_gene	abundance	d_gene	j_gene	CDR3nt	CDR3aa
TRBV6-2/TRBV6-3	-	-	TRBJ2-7	TGTGCCAGCAGTGAATTGGGGGGGCGTTTATCCTACGAGCAGTACTTC	CASSELGGRLSYEQYF
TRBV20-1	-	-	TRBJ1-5	TGCAGTGCAAACAGCCTTAGCAATCAGCCCCAGCATTTT	CSANSLSNQPQHF
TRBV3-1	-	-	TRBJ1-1	TGTGCCAGCAGCACAATTTTGAACACTGAAGCTTTCTTT	CASSTILNTEAFF
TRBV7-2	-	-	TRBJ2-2	TGTGCCAGCAGGCCGATTCTCACCGGGGAGCTGTTTTTT	CASRPILTGELFF
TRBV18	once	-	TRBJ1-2	TGTGCCAGCTCACAGTCGCCGGGACCCCACTATGGCTACACCTTC	CASSQSPGPHYGYTF
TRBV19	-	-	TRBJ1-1	TGTGCCAGTATTGCAAACCTGAACACTGAAGCTTTCTTT	CASIANLNTEAFF
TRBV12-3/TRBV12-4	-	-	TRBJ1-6	TGTGCCAGCAGATCCCTGGGACGGCCCAATTCACCCCTCCACTTT	CASRSLGRPNSPLHF
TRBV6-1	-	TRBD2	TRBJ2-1	TGTGCCAGCAGCTCACTCTCCCAACTAGCGGGAGTAGGCAATGAGCAGTTCTTC	CASSSLSQLAGVGNEQFF
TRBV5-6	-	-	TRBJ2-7	TGTGCCAGCAGCTTGGTTAGTTGGGGCACATCCTACGAGCAGTACTTC	CASSLVSWGTSYEQYF
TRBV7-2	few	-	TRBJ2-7	TGTGCCAGCAGCCTCAGGACTACCCGGCTTTACGAGCAGTACTTC	CASSLRTTRLYEQYF
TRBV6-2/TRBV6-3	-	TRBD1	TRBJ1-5	TGTGCCAGCCTTAGACAGGGAGGTAGTCAGCCCCAGCATTTT	CASLRQGGSQPQHF
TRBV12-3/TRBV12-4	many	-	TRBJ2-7	TGTGCCAGCAGTTTTTCGGGGTATAGCGAGCAGTACTTC	CASSFSGYSEQYF
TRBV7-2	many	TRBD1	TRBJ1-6	TGTGCCAGCAGCTTAAGACAGGGTAGTTCACCCCTCCACTTT	CASSLRQGSSPLHF
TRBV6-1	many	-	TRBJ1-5	TGTGCCAGTGATATGACAGCCCCCAACCAGCCCCAGCATTTT	CASDMTAPNQPQHF
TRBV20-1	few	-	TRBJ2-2	TGCAGTGCCTCATCGGGGATTACCGGGGAGCTGTTTTTT	CSASSGITGELFF
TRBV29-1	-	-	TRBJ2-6	TGCAGCGCTGGACGTAGCTCTGGGGCCAACGTCCTGACTTTC	CSAGRSSGANVLTF
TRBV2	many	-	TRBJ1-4	TGTGCCAGCAAATTGACGGGACCGGTGACTAATGAAAAACTGTTTTTT	CASKLTGPVTNEKLFF
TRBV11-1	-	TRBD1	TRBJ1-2	TGTGCCAGCAGCTGGGCACAGGGGAACTATGGCTACACCTTC	CASSWAQGNYGYTF
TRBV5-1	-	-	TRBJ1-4	TGCGCCAGCAGATTGACCGGGACAAATAATGAAAAACTGTTTTTT	CASRLTGTNNEKLFF
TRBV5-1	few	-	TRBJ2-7	TGCGCCAGCAGCACGGACCGCGGGACACACCTAGGGAGGAACTTC	CASSTDRGTHLGRNF
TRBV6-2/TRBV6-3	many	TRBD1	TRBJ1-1	TGTGCCAGCAGCTGGACAGGGATGAACACTGAAGCTTTCTTT	CASSWTGMNTEAFF
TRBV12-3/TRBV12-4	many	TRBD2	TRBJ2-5	TGTGCCAGCAGTTTGAGCGGGACGGGTGGTGAGACCCAGTACTTC	CASSLSGTGGETQYF
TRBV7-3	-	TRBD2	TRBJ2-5	TGTGCCAGCAGCCCCGCTAGCGGGAATGAGACCCAGTACTTC	CASSPASGNETQYF
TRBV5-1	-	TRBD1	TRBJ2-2	TGCGCCAGCAGCTCGGGACAGGGGATCGGGGAGCTGTTTTTT	CASSSGQGIGELFF
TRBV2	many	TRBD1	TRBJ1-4	TGTGCCAGCAGTGAATCTGCTGGACAGGAGAATGAAAAACTGTTTTTT	CASSESAGQENEKLFF
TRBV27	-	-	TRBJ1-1	TGTGCCAGCAGATCTAGGTCCATGAACACTGAAGCTTTCTTT	CASRSRSMNTEAFF
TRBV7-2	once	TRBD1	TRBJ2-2	TGTGCCAGCAGACTAGGGACAGGGTCGTATGGCGGGGAGCTGTTTTTT	CASRLGTGSYGGELFF
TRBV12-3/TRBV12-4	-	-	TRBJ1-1	TGTGCCATTCATGTTTGGGGGGTTGGTCTTAGGGGTGAAGCTTTCTTT	CAIHVWGVGLRGEAFF
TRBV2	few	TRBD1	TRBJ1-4	TGTGCCAGCAGAGTGGACAGGGGAGATGAAAAACTGTTTTTT	CASRVDRGDEKLFF